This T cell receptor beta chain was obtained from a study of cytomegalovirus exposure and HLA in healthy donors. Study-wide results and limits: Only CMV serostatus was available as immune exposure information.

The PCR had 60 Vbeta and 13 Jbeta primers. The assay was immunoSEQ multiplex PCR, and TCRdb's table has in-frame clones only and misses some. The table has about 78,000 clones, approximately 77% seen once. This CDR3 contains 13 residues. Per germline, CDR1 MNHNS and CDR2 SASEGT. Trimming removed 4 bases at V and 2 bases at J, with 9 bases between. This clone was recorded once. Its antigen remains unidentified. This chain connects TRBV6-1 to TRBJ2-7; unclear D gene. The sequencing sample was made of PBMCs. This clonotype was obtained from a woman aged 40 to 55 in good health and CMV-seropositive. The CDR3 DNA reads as TGTGCCAGCAGTGGTGTCAGTACCTACGAGCAGTACTTC. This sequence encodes CASSGVSTYEQYF.